This T cell receptor beta chain was sequenced in a study of T cell changes during pregnancy in multiple sclerosis (dated by TCRdb to between 2018 and 2020). For the wider study: The study examined how the T cell repertoire changed over the course of pregnancy in women with multiple sclerosis.

In the case of this clone: Its antigen is unknown. Base qualities are missing; no much larger clone stands one base away.

Libraries were made using the immunoSEQ multiplex PCR assay. Entries here come from immuneACCESS through TCRdb and include only in-frame sequences with V and J called. Some clones fail to appear in such tables; in the studies checked, an unresolved V gene covers under half of the shortfall, and the cause of the remainder is unknown. The sample table contains about 92,000 clones; only one count was recorded for under 95% of them. The ten largest clonotypes hold more than 1.5% of the sample. As encoded in the germline V gene, CDR1 is MNHNS while CDR2 is SASEGT. The CDR3, cysteine through phenylalanine, is 14 amino acids long. The only DNA kept is the CDR3, 42 bases in frame from the first base. V lost 6 bases and J lost 2 bases; the stretch between them is 10 bases long.

Sequenced material: peripheral blood, taken in the first trimester of pregnancy. The V and J genes are TRBV6-1 and TRBJ1-4; the D gene is not confidently resolved. The receptor was derived from a female donor with multiple sclerosis, enrolled in a pregnancy study. The nucleotides read TGTGCCAGCAGAAGGAGAGGGACTAATGAAAAACTGTTTTTT. Its protein product is CASRRRGTNEKLFF.